These 14 T cell receptor beta chains were all obtained from the same sample, sequenced in a study of long-term antiretroviral therapy in people with HIV. Researchers report immunoSEQ v3.0 was run at survey level. This table comes from immunoSEQ multiplex PCR, and its TCRdb copy is limited to in-frame clones, with some not included. This sample yields about 48,000 clones, of which roughly four fifths are seen a single time; under 3.5% belongs to the top ten. Sequencing was performed on unsorted PBMCs, taken 0.8 years after starting antiretroviral therapy. The source is a woman aged 18-35 years with HIV.

V usage is TRBV19 and J usage is TRBJ2-5, with 9 bases lining up with TRBD1. J was trimmed by 5 bases and V by 5 bases; bases with no gene match: 9. From germline, CDR1 is LNHDA and CDR2 SQIVND (reference sequence). The CDR3 spans 15 residues. CDR3 sequence reads: CASSPWTGAEETQYF. The CDR3 DNA follows: TGTGCCAGTAGTCCTTGGACAGGGGCGGAGGAGACCCAGTACTTC. Full variable domain (remainder filled in from reference TRBV19 and TRBJ2-5): DGGITQSPKYLFRKEGQNVTLSCEQNLNHDAMYWYRQDPGQGLRLIYYSQIVNDFQKGDIAEGYSVSREKKESFPLTVTSAQKNPTAFYLCASSPWTGAEETQYFGPGTRLLVL.

The V call is TRBV19, the J call TRBJ2-7; D not certain. The V gene lost 4 bases and the J gene lost 4 bases, with 8 bases spanning the gap. This CDR3 is built from 12 residues. The germline CDR1 and CDR2 sequences are LNHDA and SQIVND (reference sequence). The CDR3 DNA reads as TGTGCCAGTAGTAGGACCTCGTACGAGCAGTACTTC. As protein: CASSRTSYEQYF. Full variable domain (rest looked up from reference TRBV19 and TRBJ2-7): DGGITQSPKYLFRKEGQNVTLSCEQNLNHDAMYWYRQDPGQGLRLIYYSQIVNDFQKGDIAEGYSVSREKKESFPLTVTSAQKNPTAFYLCASSRTSYEQYFGPGTRLTVT.

The chain employs TRBV9 and TRBJ2-3; D not resolved. Trimming took off 3 bases at V and 7 bases at J, with 12 bases between the two ends. CDR1 and CDR2 from the germline V gene are SGDLS and YYNGEE. The CDR3 length is 13 residues. CDR3: CASSARLKYTQYF. CDR3 DNA sequence: TGTGCCAGCAGCGCCCGACTGAAGTATACGCAGTATTTT.

CDR3: CASASALSGKETQYF. The CDR3 DNA is TGTGCCAGCGCCTCGGCCTTGAGCGGGAAAGAGACCCAGTACTTC. The gene calls are TRBV25-1 and TRBJ2-5; 7 bases agree with TRBD2. The CDR3 spans 15 residues. The J segment lost 3 bases and the V segment lost 8 bases, leaving 12 bases of the junction unmatched. Per the germline V gene, CDR1 is MGHDK and CDR2 is SYGVNS.

The gene calls are TRBV9 and TRBJ2-1, with 14 bases that match TRBD2. This CDR3 comprises 17 residues. Germline CDR1 reads SGDLS; CDR2 reads YYNGEE. Unmatched junction bases numbered 8, after V lost 1 base and J lost 8 bases. The CDR3 nucleotides read TGTGCCAGCAGCGTATCCGGGACTAGCGGGAGACTCGATGAGCAGTTCTTC. It is translated as CASSVSGTSGRLDEQFF.

The gene calls are TRBV18 and TRBJ2-7; TRBD1 aligns across 7 bases. The CDR3 runs 15 residues. V lost 3 bases, J lost 3 bases, and 8 bases stayed unmatched. The germline CDR1 and CDR2 sequences are KGHSH and LQKENI. The CDR3 spells CASSPPGTEIYEQYF. DNA of the CDR3: TGTGCCAGCTCACCCCCCGGGACAGAGATCTACGAGCAGTACTTC. Complete variable domain (other parts from reference TRBV18 and TRBJ2-7): NAGVMQNPRHLVRRRGQEARLRCSPMKGHSHVYWYRQLPEEGLKFMVYLQKENIIDESGMPKERFSAEFPKEGPSILRIQQVVRGDSAAYFCASSPPGTEIYEQYFGPGTRLTVT.

The CDR3 nucleotides read TGTGCCAGCAGTTTATATAGGACTTATGAGCAGTTCTTC. It codes for CASSLYRTYEQFF. This chain links TRBV27 with TRBJ2-1, with D maybe TRBD2 (5 bases). Trimming shortened V by 1 base and J by 8 bases, and 9 bases separated the two germline ends. The germline V gene has CDR1 MNHEY and CDR2 SMNVEV (reference sequence). There are 13 residues in the CDR3.

The chain uses TRBV7-8 and TRBJ2-7; D may be TRBD1 or TRBD2 (5 bases each). The CDR3 sequence is 15 residues long. Germline CDR1 reads SGHVS; CDR2 reads FQNEAQ. The V end lost 1 base, the J end lost 2 bases, and 12 bases lay between the germline ends. CDR3 loop: CASSLGGMGAYEQYF. DNA of the CDR3: TGTGCCAGCAGCTTAGGGGGCATGGGGGCCTACGAGCAGTACTTC.

The chain employs TRBV6-4 and TRBJ2-3; possibly TRBD1 for D (6 bases). V shed 6 bases and J shed 1 base, with 11 bases lying between them. There are 14 residues in the CDR3. Germline CDR1 and CDR2: MRHNA and SNTAGT. CDR3 in DNA: TGTGCCAGCAGCAGCAGGGGACGCACAGATACGCAGTATTTT. It yields the protein CASSSRGRTDTQYF.

This chain links TRBV10-2 with TRBJ2-5; 11 positions match TRBD1. This CDR3 contains 16 residues. Trimming at V came to 2 bases and at J to 7 bases, leaving 9 bases not matched to a gene. CDR1 WSHSY and CDR2 SAAADI come from the germline V gene. The CDR3 here is CASSEPLGTGGVTQYF. In nucleotides, the CDR3 is TGCGCCAGCAGTGAGCCTCTTGGGACAGGGGGGGTGACCCAGTACTTC.

The CDR3 coding sequence is TGTGCCAGTAGTATAAGGTGGGAGCGGGGACCCTACAATGAGCAGTTCTTC. This sequence encodes CASSIRWERGPYNEQFF. V and J are TRBV19 and TRBJ2-1, with 7 positions matching TRBD2. V lost 2 bases to trimming and J lost 2 bases; unmatched junction nucleotides: 9. Germline V gene sequence: CDR1 LNHDA, CDR2 SQIVND (reference sequence). CDR3 length: 17 residues.

The J gene is TRBJ2-6, the V gene TRBV9, with TRBD1 identical over 7 bases. Trimming removed 2 bases from V and 2 bases from J; junction bases left unmatched: 4. Germline V gives CDR1 SGDLS, CDR2 YYNGEE. The length of the CDR3 is 16 residues. The DNA of the CDR3 is TGTGCCAGCAGCGTGGACAGGATTACTGGGGCCAACGTCCTGACTTTC. Protein product: CASSVDRITGANVLTF.

This clone has just one count. The chain couples TRBV19 to TRBJ2-6, with D perhaps matching TRBD1 or TRBD2 (5 bases each). CDR1 is LNHDA, CDR2 SQIVND, per germline (reference sequence). The CDR3 loop spans 21 amino acids. The V and J ends lost 3 bases and 2 bases respectively, with 26 bases between them. The CDR3 DNA reads as TGTGCCAGTAGTATTATCTTGAGTAGCGCCAGGGCATCTACTGGGGCCAACGTCCTGACTTTC. Amino acid sequence: CASSIILSSARASTGANVLTF.

The gene calls are TRBV28 and TRBJ1-3, with D uncertain. V lost 6 bases and J 0 bases, leaving 9 bases between the germline ends. The CDR3 extends over 14 amino acids. Germline V gene sequence: CDR1 MDHEN, CDR2 SYDVKM. For the CDR3, the DNA is TGTGCCAGCAGGTCAATTGACTCTGGAAACACCATATATTTT. Translating it yields CASRSIDSGNTIYF.